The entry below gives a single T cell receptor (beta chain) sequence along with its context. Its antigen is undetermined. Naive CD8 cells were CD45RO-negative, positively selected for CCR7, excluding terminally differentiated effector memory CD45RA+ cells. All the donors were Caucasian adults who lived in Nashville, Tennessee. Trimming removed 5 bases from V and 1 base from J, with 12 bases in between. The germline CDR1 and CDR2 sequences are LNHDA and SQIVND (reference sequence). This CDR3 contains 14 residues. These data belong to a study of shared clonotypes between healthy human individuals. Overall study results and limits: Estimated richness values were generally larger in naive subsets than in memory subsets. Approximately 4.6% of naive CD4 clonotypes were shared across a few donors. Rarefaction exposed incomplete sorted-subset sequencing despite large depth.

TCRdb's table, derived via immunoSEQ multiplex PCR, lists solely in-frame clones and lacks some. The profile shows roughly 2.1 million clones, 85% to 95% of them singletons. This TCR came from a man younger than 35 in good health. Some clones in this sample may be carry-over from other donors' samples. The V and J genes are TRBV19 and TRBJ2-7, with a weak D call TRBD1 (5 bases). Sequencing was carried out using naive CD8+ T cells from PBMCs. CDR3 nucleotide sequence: TGTGCCAGTAGTTTCATTCAGGGTTCCTACGAGCAGTACTTC. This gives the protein CASSFIQGSYEQYF.